The rows below give T cell receptor beta chains drawn from one sample of a study of T-cell memory formation after mild COVID-19. TCRdb recomputed calls from the 5' RACE reads with MiXCR, one row per CDR3 protein. This table has under 450,000 distinct CDR3 sequences, over 13% appearing once. Sequenced: PBMCs or a T cell subset sorted from them (not recorded which). The receptors were gathered from a man younger than 30 who had mild COVID-19 (a few samples of this study predate the infection). Cell type and time point are not known. Each CDR3 is given with its conserved first and last residue. The D gene is left open where the match is weak.

TRBV11-2	TRBJ2-1	-	CASSLGPGTSTYNEQFF
TRBV14	TRBJ2-7	TRBD1	CASSPLDRGTYEQYF
TRBV20-1	TRBJ2-1	TRBD2	CSARTSGVGEQFF
TRBV5-1	TRBJ2-3	TRBD1	CASSLMTGSKGDTQYF
TRBV11-2	TRBJ2-5	TRBD2	CASSLDRGASGETQYF
TRBV20-1	TRBJ1-5	-	CSASHWERGNQPQHF
TRBV7-9	TRBJ2-3	-	CASSPTVDTQYF
TRBV20-1	TRBJ1-1	-	CSATSSHTTEAFF
TRBV20-1	TRBJ1-3	-	CSARDVHSSGNTIYF
TRBV6-5	TRBJ2-2	-	CASSYDTNHNTGELFF
TRBV7-6	TRBJ2-5	-	CASSPGPEGETQYF
TRBV4-3	TRBJ1-2	TRBD1	CASSESVQGAFYGYTF
TRBV3-1	TRBJ1-3	-	CASSQGRIELTGNTIYF
TRBV7-2	TRBJ1-2	-	CASRVGVRAEYGYTF
TRBV11-3	TRBJ2-5	-	CASSRRGQETQYF
TRBV6-5	TRBJ2-5	TRBD2	CASSYATSGVRGETQYF
TRBV4-3	TRBJ2-1	-	CASSLHQTSRRPYNEQFF
TRBV6-5	TRBJ2-3	-	CASRPAGARTDTQYF
TRBV20-1	TRBJ1-1	-	CSARGGYDTEAFF
TRBV5-5	TRBJ1-1	-	CASRQTAQIKGAFF
TRBV9	TRBJ2-7	-	CASSVGKRTGLREQYF
TRBV20-1	TRBJ2-3	-	CSARDGGGWDTQYF
TRBV27	TRBJ2-5	TRBD2	CASSFLAGRGQETQYF
TRBV7-9	TRBJ2-7	-	CASSLASGAYEQYF
TRBV20-1	TRBJ1-3	TRBD1	CSARAPTGTSGNTIYF
TRBV18	TRBJ1-2	TRBD1	CASSPGQGDNYGYTF
TRBV20-1	TRBJ2-2	-	CSASMGGPSGELFF
TRBV4-3	TRBJ1-1	-	CASSQTRGFEAFF
TRBV7-9	TRBJ2-5	TRBD2	CASSLGTRPSQETQYF
TRBV7-2	TRBJ2-3	TRBD2	CASSLQRPRGGPTDTQYF
TRBV12-3/TRBV12-4	TRBJ2-2	-	CASKPGAVGELFF
TRBV5-5	TRBJ2-1	TRBD2	CASSLVTSAYNEQFF
TRBV20-1	TRBJ2-1	-	CSADNARKQFF
TRBV28	TRBJ2-3	-	CASSFHVRGRLYF
TRBV7-2	TRBJ1-3	TRBD1	CASGRSGGKGNTIYF
TRBV18	TRBJ2-1	TRBD1	CASSFSAGTGSYNEQFF
TRBV24-1	TRBJ1-5	-	CATSDWGNQPQHF
TRBV5-6	TRBJ2-5	TRBD2	CASSWGGEETQYF
TRBV4-2	TRBJ2-3	-	CASSALGRDRTDTQYF
TRBV7-6	TRBJ2-7	-	CASRPPAASSYEQYF
TRBV7-3	TRBJ2-1	-	CASSYGSWSSYNEQFF
TRBV27	TRBJ2-7	TRBD2	CASRLGGNYEQYF
TRBV14	TRBJ2-3	TRBD2	CASSPRGSGAYPPVTDTQYF
TRBV5-4	TRBJ2-2	TRBD1	CASSLTGGAGELFF
TRBV5-1	TRBJ2-1	-	CASSFGTNEQFF
TRBV6-6	TRBJ2-3	-	CASRSRDSWADTQYF
TRBV5-1	TRBJ2-5	-	CASSRGAQGDQETQYF
TRBV7-2	TRBJ2-3	-	CASSLAWLTDTQYF
TRBV5-4	TRBJ2-7	-	CASSPAWGSYEQYF
TRBV2	TRBJ2-7	-	CASLLVGHGGQGQYF
TRBV6-2/TRBV6-3	TRBJ2-7	-	CASSWVGGSYEQYF
TRBV7-9	TRBJ2-1	-	CASSFRGVRINNEQFF
TRBV12-3/TRBV12-4	TRBJ1-1	-	CASTSLTEAFF
TRBV11-2	TRBJ1-1	TRBD1	CASSRGQGITEAFF
TRBV7-2	TRBJ1-5	-	CASSRGGKNQPQHF
TRBV4-3	TRBJ1-3	-	CASSQESGKSSGNTIYF
TRBV7-8	TRBJ2-5	TRBD2	CASSFVGGRQETQYF
TRBV12-5	TRBJ2-1	TRBD2	CASLGTSSYNEQFF
TRBV7-2	TRBJ2-1	-	CASSPPGAGSYNEQFF